This TCR beta chain was found in a study of blood T cell repertoires in COVID-19. V lost 8 bases to trimming and J lost 0 bases, with 14 bases between them. In germline, CDR1 is SNHLY, CDR2 FYNNEI. There are 15 residues in the CDR3. Data came from immunoSEQ multiplex PCR; TCRdb stores just in-frame clones and leaves some out. The sample lists approximately 160,000 clones, approximately 87% seen once, with around 4.8% in the top ten. The TCR was taken from a woman between 45 and 60 years old who had recovered from COVID-19. J is TRBJ2-1 and V is TRBV2; perhaps TRBD2 as D (5 bases). Sequencing used PBMCs or T cells enriched from blood (not recorded which). The CDR3 sequence: CASSEDGVSYNEQFF. The CDR3 nucleotides are TGTGCCAGCTCAGAGGACGGGGTCTCCTACAATGAGCAGTTCTTC.